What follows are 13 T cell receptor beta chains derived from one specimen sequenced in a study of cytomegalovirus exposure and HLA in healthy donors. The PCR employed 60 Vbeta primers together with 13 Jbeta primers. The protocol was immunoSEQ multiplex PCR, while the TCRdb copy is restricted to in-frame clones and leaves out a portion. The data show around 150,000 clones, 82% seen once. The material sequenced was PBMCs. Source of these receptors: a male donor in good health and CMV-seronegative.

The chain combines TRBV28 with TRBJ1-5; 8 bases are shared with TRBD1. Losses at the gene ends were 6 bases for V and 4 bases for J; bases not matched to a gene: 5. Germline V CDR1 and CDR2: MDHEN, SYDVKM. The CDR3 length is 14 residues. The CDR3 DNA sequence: TGTGCCAGCAGGTTCGACAGGGGTAATCAGCCCCAGCATTTT. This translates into CASRFDRGNQPQHF.

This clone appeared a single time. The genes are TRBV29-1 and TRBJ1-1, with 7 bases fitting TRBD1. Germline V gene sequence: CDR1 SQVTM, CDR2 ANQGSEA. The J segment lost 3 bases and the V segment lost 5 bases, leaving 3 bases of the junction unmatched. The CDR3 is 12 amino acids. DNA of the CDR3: TGCAGCGTTCGACAGGGTTACACTGAAGCTTTCTTT. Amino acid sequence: CSVRQGYTEAFF.

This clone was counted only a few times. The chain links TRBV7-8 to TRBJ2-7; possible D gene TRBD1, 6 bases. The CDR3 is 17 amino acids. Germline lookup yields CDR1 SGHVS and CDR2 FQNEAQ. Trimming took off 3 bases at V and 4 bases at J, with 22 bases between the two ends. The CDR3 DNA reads TGTGCCAGCAGCTTTGCTGAACAGGGCTATACTCCGTACGAGCAGTACTTC. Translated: CASSFAEQGYTPYEQYF.

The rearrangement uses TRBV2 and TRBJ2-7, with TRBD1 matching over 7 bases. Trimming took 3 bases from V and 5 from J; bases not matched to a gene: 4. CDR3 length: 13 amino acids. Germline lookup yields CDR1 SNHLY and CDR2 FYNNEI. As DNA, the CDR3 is TGTGCCAGCAGTGAGGGACAGTTTGACGAGCAGTACTTC. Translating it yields CASSEGQFDEQYF.

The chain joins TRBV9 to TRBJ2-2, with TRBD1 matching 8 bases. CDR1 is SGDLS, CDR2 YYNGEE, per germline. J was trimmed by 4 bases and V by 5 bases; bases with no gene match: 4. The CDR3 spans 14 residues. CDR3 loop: CASRETGGTGELFF. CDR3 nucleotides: TGTGCCAGCAGGGAAACAGGGGGCACCGGGGAGCTGTTTTTT.

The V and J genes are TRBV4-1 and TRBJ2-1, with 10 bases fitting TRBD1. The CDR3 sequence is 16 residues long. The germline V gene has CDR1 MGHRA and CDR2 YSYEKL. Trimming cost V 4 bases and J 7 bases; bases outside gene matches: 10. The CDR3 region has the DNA TGCGCCAGCAGCCGACGGGACAGGGGAACGGGAAATGAGCAGTTCTTC. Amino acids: CASSRRDRGTGNEQFF.

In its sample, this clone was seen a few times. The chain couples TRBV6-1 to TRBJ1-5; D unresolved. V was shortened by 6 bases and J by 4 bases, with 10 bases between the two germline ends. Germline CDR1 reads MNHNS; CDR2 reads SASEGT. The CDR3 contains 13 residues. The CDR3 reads CASSRTGNQPQHF. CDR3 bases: TGTGCCAGCAGCCGGACGGGGAATCAGCCCCAGCATTTT.

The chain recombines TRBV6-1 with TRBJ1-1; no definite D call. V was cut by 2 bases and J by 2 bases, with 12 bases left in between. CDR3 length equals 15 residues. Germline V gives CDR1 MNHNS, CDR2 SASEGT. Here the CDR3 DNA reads TGTGCCAGCAGTGAAATAGGCAGCGGAAACACTGAAGCTTTCTTT. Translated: CASSEIGSGNTEAFF.

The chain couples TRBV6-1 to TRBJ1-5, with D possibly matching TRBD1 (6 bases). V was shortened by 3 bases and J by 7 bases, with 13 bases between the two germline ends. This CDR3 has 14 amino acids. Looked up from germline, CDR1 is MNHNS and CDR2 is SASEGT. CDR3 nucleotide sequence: TGTGCCAGCAGTGATAATACAGGGCTACAGCCCCAGCATTTT. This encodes CASSDNTGLQPQHF.

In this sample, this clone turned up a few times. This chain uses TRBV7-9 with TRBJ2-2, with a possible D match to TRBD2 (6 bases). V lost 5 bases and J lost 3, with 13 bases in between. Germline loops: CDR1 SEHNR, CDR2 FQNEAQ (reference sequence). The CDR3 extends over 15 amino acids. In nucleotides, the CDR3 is TGTGCCAGCAGCCGGGTTACGGGGGACACCGGGGAGCTGTTTTTT. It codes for CASSRVTGDTGELFF.

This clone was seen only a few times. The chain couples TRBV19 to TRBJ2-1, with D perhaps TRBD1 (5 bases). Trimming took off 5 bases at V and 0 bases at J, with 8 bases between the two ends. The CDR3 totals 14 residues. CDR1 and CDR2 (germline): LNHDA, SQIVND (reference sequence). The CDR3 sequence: CASSPQGSYNEQFF. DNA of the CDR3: TGTGCCAGTAGTCCGCAGGGCTCCTACAATGAGCAGTTCTTC.

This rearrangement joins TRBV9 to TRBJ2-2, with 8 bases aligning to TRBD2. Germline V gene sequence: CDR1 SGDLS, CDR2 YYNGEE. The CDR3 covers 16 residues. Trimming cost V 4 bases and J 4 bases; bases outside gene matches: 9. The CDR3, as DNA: TGTGCCAGCAGCATTAGCGCGGGGGGAGGCACCGGGGAGCTGTTTTTT. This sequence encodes CASSISAGGGTGELFF.

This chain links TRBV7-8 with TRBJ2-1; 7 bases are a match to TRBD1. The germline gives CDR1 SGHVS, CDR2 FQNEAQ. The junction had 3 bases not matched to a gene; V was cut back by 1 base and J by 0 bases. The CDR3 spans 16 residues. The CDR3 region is CASSLDRGISYNEQFF. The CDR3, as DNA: TGTGCCAGCAGCTTAGACAGGGGAATCTCCTACAATGAGCAGTTCTTC.